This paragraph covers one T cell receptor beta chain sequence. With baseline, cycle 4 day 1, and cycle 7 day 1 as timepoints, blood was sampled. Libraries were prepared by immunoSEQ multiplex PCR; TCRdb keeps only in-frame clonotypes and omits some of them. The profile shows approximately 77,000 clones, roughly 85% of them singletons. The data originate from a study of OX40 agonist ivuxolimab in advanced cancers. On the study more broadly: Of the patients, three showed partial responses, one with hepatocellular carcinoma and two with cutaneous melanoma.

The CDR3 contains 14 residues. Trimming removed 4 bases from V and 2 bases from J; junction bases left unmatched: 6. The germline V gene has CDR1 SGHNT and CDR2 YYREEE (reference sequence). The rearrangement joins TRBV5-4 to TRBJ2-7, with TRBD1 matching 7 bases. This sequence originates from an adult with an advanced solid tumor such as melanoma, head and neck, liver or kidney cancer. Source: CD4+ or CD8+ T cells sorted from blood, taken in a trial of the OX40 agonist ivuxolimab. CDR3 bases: TGTGCCAGCAGCCTACGACAGGGCCCCTACGAGCAGTACTTC. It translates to CASSLRQGPYEQYF.